Listed below are T cell receptor beta chains from one sample, sequenced in a study of shared clonotypes between healthy human individuals. Only in-frame clones appear in the TCRdb table, and some are missing; sequencing was by immunoSEQ multiplex PCR. The sample records more than 2 million clones, roughly 95% being singletons. The sequencing sample was made of naive CD4+ T cells sorted from blood. The receptors derive from a man younger than 35 in good health. Each CDR3 is given with its conserved first and last residue. A D gene is named only where the DNA matches it firmly. Size is stated for part of the rows, as once, few or many counts, or as a class when the clone is expanded.

D	size	V	J	DNA	CDR3
NA	once	TRBV30	TRBJ2-5	TGTGCCTGGAGTGTACGTCTGCCGGAGACCCAGTACTTC	CAWSVRLPETQYF
TRBD1	NA	TRBV5-6	TRBJ1-3	TGTGCCAGCAGCAAGGACAGGGTCGGAAACACCATATATTTT	CASSKDRVGNTIYF
NA	NA	TRBV11-2	TRBJ2-6	TGTGCCAGCAGCTTAGGCTCTACTACCGGGGCCAACGTCCTGACTTTC	CASSLGSTTGANVLTF
NA	NA	TRBV7-9	TRBJ1-3	TGTGCCAGCAGCTTAGGAGGGAGCTCTGGAAACACCATATATTTT	CASSLGGSSGNTIYF
NA	NA	TRBV2	TRBJ1-4	TGTGCCAGCAGCCCCGGGACTGCTAATGAAAAACTGTTTTTT	CASSPGTANEKLFF
TRBD1	NA	TRBV19	TRBJ1-6	TGTGCCAGTAGTACGTCCGGGACAGATAATTCACCCCTCCACTTT	CASSTSGTDNSPLHF
NA	once	TRBV7-2	TRBJ1-1	TGTGCCAGCAGCTCAATTACAGGGAATGAAGCTTTCTTT	CASSSITGNEAFF
TRBD2	NA	TRBV10-3	TRBJ2-3	TGTGCCATCAGTGTGGGAGGGGCCGGAGATACGCAGTATTTT	CAISVGGAGDTQYF
NA	NA	TRBV5-6	TRBJ1-2	TGTGCCAGCAGCAGGGCGGAGGGAAGCAATGGCTACACCTTC	CASSRAEGSNGYTF
NA	NA	TRBV7-9	TRBJ2-5	TGTGCCAGCAGCTTACTAGGAGGTGGAGAAGAGACCCAGTACTTC	CASSLLGGGEETQYF
TRBD1	NA	TRBV2	TRBJ1-1	TGTGCCAGCAGACCTCAGGGGGGCCTCTCTGAAGCTTTCTTT	CASRPQGGLSEAFF
TRBD2	NA	TRBV6-6	TRBJ2-7	TGTGCCAGCCTGGACGGGAGGAGCTCCTACGAGCAGTACTTC	CASLDGRSSYEQYF
NA	NA	TRBV6-6	TRBJ2-7	TGTGCCAGCAGTTACTCGAAGGGCTACGAGCAGTACTTC	CASSYSKGYEQYF
NA	NA	TRBV7-7	TRBJ1-3	TGTGCTGCAGGAGGCAGTCGCGGCACCATATATTTT	CAAGGSRGTIYF
NA	NA	TRBV6-5	TRBJ2-7	TGTGCCACCGTATCCGGGACGGATCTTCCGTACTTC	CATVSGTDLPYF
NA	NA	TRBV30	TRBJ1-6	TGTGCCTGGAGTCGGAATTCACCCCTCCACTTT	CAWSRNSPLHF